The 16 T cell receptor beta chains below come from one sample, sequenced in a study of blood T cells in healthy people across ages. Through a sample-barcoded 5' primer and a J-beta primer mix, a second PCR was run for roughly 6 to 11 cycles. TCRdb fed the 5' RACE reads into MiXCR, producing one record per CDR3 protein. The sample has over 1,500,000 distinct CDR3 sequences; more than 35% are singletons. Sequenced: blood. These receptor sequences come from a human donor in good health.

This clonotype was counted between two and nine times. The gene calls are TRBV6-5 and TRBJ1-5; 8 bases match TRBD1. The germline V gene has CDR1 MNHEY and CDR2 SVGAGI. V lost 6 bases to trimming and J lost 6 bases; unmatched junction nucleotides: 13. CDR3 size: 16 residues. CDR3 sequence reads: CASSTTTRGTGQPQHF. In DNA form, the CDR3 reads TGTGCCAGCAGCACCACCACCAGGGGGACAGGTCAGCCCCAGCATTTT.

The CDR3 region has the DNA TGTGCCAGCAGCGAACCGGGACAGCTGAAAATAGGTAGCACAGATACGCAGTATTTT. Protein sequence: CASSEPGQLKIGSTDTQYF. The chain employs TRBV27 and TRBJ2-3, with TRBD1 matching over 7 bases. Germline CDR1 and CDR2: MNHEY and SMNVEV (reference sequence). The J segment lost 0 bases and the V segment lost 6 bases, leaving 18 bases of the junction unmatched. The CDR3 runs to 19 residues.

The rearrangement joins TRBV15 to TRBJ2-5; 8 nucleotides line up with TRBD2. The germline V gene encodes CDR1 LNHNV and CDR2 YYDKDF (reference sequence). V shed 8 bases and J 5 bases; nucleotides not matched to a gene: 19. There are 17 residues in the CDR3. CDR3 coding DNA: TGTGCCACCCAAAAGGCCCAGACGGGAGGGAGGTTGGAGACCCAGTACTTC. It encodes CATQKAQTGGRLETQYF.

This clonotype came up many times. This chain links TRBV29-1 with TRBJ2-5; D unclear. The CDR3 runs to 12 residues. Trimming removed 1 base at V and 4 bases at J, with 7 bases between. CDR1 and CDR2 from the germline V gene are SQVTM and ANQGSEA. This CDR3 reads CSVEVVSETQYF. The CDR3 coding sequence is TGCAGCGTTGAAGTAGTTTCAGAGACCCAGTACTTC. Based on the CDR3 plus reference TRBV29-1 and TRBJ2-5, the full variable domain is SAVISQKPSRDICQRGTSLTIQCQVDSQVTMMFWYRQQPGQSLTLIATANQGSEATYESGFVIDKFPISRPNLTFSTLTVSNMSPEDSSIYLCSVEVVSETQYFGPGTRLLVL.

This clonotype was observed a handful of times. J is TRBJ2-3 and V is TRBV20-1; tentative D call: TRBD1 (5 bases). CDR3 length equals 16 residues. V lost 3 bases and J lost 0, with 16 bases in between. Germline CDR1 DFQATT, CDR2 SNEGSKA (reference sequence). The CDR3 here is CSASQIRQHSTDTQYF. The CDR3 DNA is TGCAGTGCTAGCCAAATCAGACAGCACAGCACAGATACGCAGTATTTT.

The rearrangement joins TRBV4-3 to TRBJ2-4, with D hard to call. Germline CDR1 LGHNA, CDR2 YSLEER. V gave up 10 bases and J gave up 2 bases, with 12 bases separating them. The CDR3 spans 13 residues. The CDR3 nucleotides are TGCGCCAACCGGTGGTTAACCAAAAACATTCAGTACTTC. Translating gives CANRWLTKNIQYF.

The chain has TRBV7-2 and TRBJ2-1; D possibly corresponds to TRBD1 (6 bases). The V and J ends lost 0 bases and 5 bases respectively, with 14 bases between them. Germline V CDR1 and CDR2: SGHTA, FQGNSA. CDR3 length: 16 residues. The CDR3 DNA reads as TGTGCCAGCAGCTTAGCGTCAGGGGCCCGGAACAATGAGCAGTTCTTC. Protein product: CASSLASGARNNEQFF.

This rearrangement joins TRBV5-4 to TRBJ2-1; 9 bases fit TRBD1. The DNA end is a closer match to TRBJ2-7, so the J assignment may be wrong. The CDR3 sequence is 14 residues long. In germline, CDR1 is SGHNT, CDR2 YYREEE (reference sequence). CDR3: CASSYSGQGGEQYF. CDR3 in DNA: TGTGCCAGCAGCTATTCGGGACAGGGTGGCGAGCAGTACTTC.

V gene TRBV5-1 combines with J gene TRBJ1-1, with TRBD1 identical over 7 bases. CDR1 SGHRS and CDR2 YFSETQ come from the germline V gene. V was clipped by 3 bases and J by 8 bases; unmatched bases: 19. The CDR3 sequence is 17 residues long. The CDR3 sequence is CASSYSRGQLKSGEAFF. As DNA, the CDR3 is TGCGCCAGCAGCTACTCCCGGGGACAGCTAAAATCAGGAGAAGCTTTCTTT.

The gene calls are TRBV2 and TRBJ2-7; the D gene is possibly TRBD2 (6 bases). The DNA end is more similar to TRBJ2-5, so the J call may be wrong. From germline, CDR1 is SNHLY and CDR2 FYNNEI. The CDR3 spans 13 residues. The CDR3 reads CASSDAGGETQYF. The CDR3 DNA reads as TGTGCCAGCAGTGACGCCGGGGGAGAGACCCAGTACTTC.

J is TRBJ2-5 and V is TRBV6-2 or TRBV6-3, with D perhaps being TRBD1 or TRBD2 (5 bases each). V lost 6 bases and J lost 8, with 19 bases in between. CDR3 length equals 14 residues. Looked up from germline, CDR1 is MNHEY and CDR2 is SVGEGT. The CDR3 spells CASSPGTILGTQYF. In DNA form, the CDR3 reads TGTGCCAGCAGCCCCGGGACCATCCTGGGCACCCAGTACTTC.

The CDR3 is CASSLNPAGARADTQYF. Here the CDR3 DNA reads TGTGCCAGCAGCCTGAATCCAGCGGGGGCGAGAGCAGATACGCAGTATTTT. The chain employs TRBV7-2 and TRBJ2-3; 8 nucleotides match TRBD2. Germline CDR1 is SGHTA and CDR2 is FQGNSA. Trimming cost V 5 bases and J 4 bases; bases outside gene matches: 14. This CDR3 comprises 17 residues.

V usage is TRBV6-6 and J usage is TRBJ1-5, with no clear D. Trimming removed 2 bases from V and 7 bases from J, with 12 bases in between. CDR3 length: 14 amino acids. Germline loops: CDR1 MNHNY, CDR2 SVGAGI (reference sequence). In nucleotides, the CDR3 is TGTGCCAGCAGTTACGAACGGGTAGGGCAGCCCCAGCATTTT. This codes for CASSYERVGQPQHF.

Points on this clonotype: Possible read error: a much larger clone is one base away. This rearrangement joins TRBV20-1 to TRBJ2-5, with D unresolved. Deletions cut 5 bases from V and 4 bases from J, with 14 bases between. CDR3 size: 13 residues. From germline, CDR1 is DFQATT and CDR2 SNEGSKA (reference sequence). The CDR3 here is CSALDEGRETQYF. The CDR3 DNA follows: TGCAGTGCTCTAGATGAAGGGCGAGAGACCCAGTACTTC.

This clonotype appeared many times. The gene calls are TRBV9 and TRBJ2-5; D tentatively reads TRBD1 or TRBD2 (5 bases each). V shed 2 bases and J shed 4 bases, with 12 bases lying between them. Germline V gives CDR1 SGDLS, CDR2 YYNGEE. The CDR3 is made up of 14 amino acids. CDR3 in amino acids: CASSVRGDPETQYF. The CDR3 region has the DNA TGTGCCAGCAGCGTTCGAGGGGACCCAGAGACCCAGTACTTC.

This sequence joins TRBV2 and TRBJ1-1; D uncertain. CDR3 length: 14 amino acids. The V end lost 5 bases, the J end lost 0 bases, and 10 bases lay between the germline ends. Per germline, CDR1 SNHLY and CDR2 FYNNEI. CDR3 in DNA: TGTGCCAGCAGTCCGAGGGATATGAACACTGAAGCTTTCTTT. Its protein product is CASSPRDMNTEAFF.